This passage covers 13 T cell receptor beta chains from one sample sequenced in a study of T cell repertoires in cytomegalovirus infection. What these receptors recognize is not known. TCRdb analysed the reads with MiXCR anew, one entry per CDR3 protein. The sample lists about 740,000 distinct CDR3 sequences; around a third were seen once. The specimen was cultured PBMCs, collected from culture after CMV antigen stimulation. Source of these receptors: a human donor in good health (CMV status not recorded). Some clones in this sample may be carry-over from other donors' samples.

This clonotype was counted a few times. The CDR3 DNA reads as TGTGCCAGTCGTACCAGGGGTTCTGGAAACACCATATATTTT. Amino acid sequence: CASRTRGSGNTIYF. The chain uses TRBV19 and TRBJ1-3, with D perhaps matching TRBD1 (6 bases). The CDR3 loop spans 14 amino acids. Deletions cut 8 bases from V and 1 base from J, with 12 bases between. Germline V CDR1 and CDR2: LNHDA, SQIVND (reference sequence). The full variable domain, rest sourced from reference TRBV19 and TRBJ1-3, is DGGITQSPKYLFRKEGQNVTLSCEQNLNHDAMYWYRQDPGQGLRLIYYSQIVNDFQKGDIAEGYSVSREKKESFPLTVTSAQKNPTAFYLCASRTRGSGNTIYFGEGSWLTVV.

The V and J genes are TRBV5-5 and TRBJ2-1; no firm D call. Germline assignment: CDR1 SGHKS and CDR2 YYEKEE (reference sequence). Trimming took 2 bases from V and 9 from J, leaving 9 bases between them. The CDR3 runs to 12 residues. The CDR3 reads CASSFTDGEQFF. The CDR3 region has the DNA TGTGCCAGCAGCTTCACGGACGGTGAGCAGTTCTTC. Based on the CDR3 plus reference TRBV5-5 and TRBJ2-1, the full variable domain is DAGVTQSPTHLIKTRGQQVTLRCSPISGHKSVSWYQQVLGQGPQFIFQYYEKEERGRGNFPDRFSARQFPNYSSELNVNALLLGDSALYLCASSFTDGEQFFGPGTRLTVL.

This rearrangement joins TRBV6-2 or TRBV6-3 to TRBJ2-3; possibly TRBD1 for D (6 bases). CDR1 MNHEY and CDR2 SVGEGT come from the germline V gene. Trimming took off 5 bases at V and 4 bases at J, with 13 bases between the two ends. The CDR3 totals 14 residues. Written as DNA, the CDR3 is TGTGCCAGCAGTCCACCCAGGGGCGCAGATACGCAGTATTTT. Its protein is CASSPPRGADTQYF.

This sequence joins TRBV6-2 or TRBV6-3 and TRBJ1-1; no reliable D call. CDR1 and CDR2 from the germline V gene are MNHEY and SVGEGT. Trimming took off 7 bases at V and 6 bases at J, with 12 bases between the two ends. The CDR3 runs 12 residues. The CDR3 nucleotides are TGTGCCAGCACTTCCCGGCTACCTGAAGCTTTCTTT. Translated, it gives CASTSRLPEAFF.

This clonotype turned up a few times. The rearrangement links TRBV4-1 to TRBJ1-1, with D possibly being TRBD1 (5 bases). This CDR3 spans 18 amino acids. The germline V gene has CDR1 MGHRA and CDR2 YSYEKL. Between the trimmed V and J ends, which lost 1 base and 1 base, there was a span of 19 bases. In DNA form, the CDR3 reads TGCGCCAGCAGCCAAGTCTTCGGGGGGATTATGTCGAACACTGAAGCTTTCTTT. Protein: CASSQVFGGIMSNTEAFF.

V and J are TRBV7-2 and TRBJ1-4; TRBD1 aligns across 9 bases. CDR1 and CDR2 (germline): SGHTA, FQGNSA. V was clipped by 1 base and J by 8 bases; unmatched bases: 11. There are 17 residues in the CDR3. The CDR3 bases are TGTGCCAGCAGCTTAGGCGGGGGCAACAGGGGGCGGGAAAAACTGTTTTTT. This gives the protein CASSLGGGNRGREKLFF.

The J gene is TRBJ2-1, the V gene TRBV24-1; TRBD2 matches 14 bases. This CDR3 spans 20 amino acids. Per the germline V gene, CDR1 is KGHDR and CDR2 is SFDVKD. V trimming: 4 bases; J trimming: 7 bases; junction bases outside the gene matches: 17. In nucleotides, the CDR3 is TGTGCCACCAGTGACCCCCGACTAGCGGGAGGGCCTAGACCCCCGAATGAGCAGTTCTTC. This encodes CATSDPRLAGGPRPPNEQFF.

This rearrangement joins TRBV5-4 to TRBJ2-5; perhaps TRBD1 as D (5 bases). Germline CDR1 is SGHNT and CDR2 is YYREEE (reference sequence). This CDR3 contains 15 residues. V was pared by 2 bases and J by 5 bases, with 16 bases between. DNA for the CDR3: TGTGCCAGCAGCTTCCCGCAGGGAACCGCGGAGACCCAGTACTTC. It yields the protein CASSFPQGTAETQYF.

This clonotype was observed a handful of times. This chain connects TRBV7-2 to TRBJ2-5; no clear D. CDR3 length: 13 residues. Trimming removed 7 bases at V and 2 bases at J, with 11 bases between. CDR1 is SGHTA, CDR2 FQGNSA, per germline. The CDR3 bases are TGTGCCAGCAATCCGGGCCTTCAAGAGACCCAGTACTTC. Its translation: CASNPGLQETQYF.

This chain links TRBV29-1 with TRBJ1-2; D remains unclear. Trimming cost V 2 bases and J 3 bases, with 13 bases left between them. From germline, CDR1 is SQVTM and CDR2 ANQGSEA. CDR3 length equals 14 residues. The CDR3 loop is CSVETRLTDYGYTF. The CDR3 bases are TGCAGCGTTGAAACTCGGCTGACTGACTATGGCTACACCTTC.

This clonotype was detected a few times. The chain uses TRBV7-8 and TRBJ2-7; D may be TRBD1 or TRBD2 (5 bases each). Germline V CDR1 and CDR2: SGHVS, FQNEAQ. This CDR3 spans 16 amino acids. V was clipped by 5 bases and J by 5 bases, with 22 bases between them. The CDR3 nucleotides read TGTGCCAGCAGCCCCCAACGGGGACCACTTGGGGACGAGCAGTACTTC. It encodes CASSPQRGPLGDEQYF.

Only a few counts were recorded for this clonotype. The CDR3 loop is CASSLAGSEYEQYF. The CDR3 coding sequence is TGTGCCAGCAGTCTTGCCGGCAGCGAATACGAGCAGTACTTC. The rearrangement joins TRBV12-3 or TRBV12-4 to TRBJ2-7; no reliable D call. Trimming took 5 bases from V and 4 from J, leaving 15 bases between them. The CDR3 runs 14 residues.

This clonotype was counted ten times or more. The V and J genes are TRBV7-2 and TRBJ2-5, with TRBD2 matching 15 bases. The ends lost 5 bases at V and 5 bases at J; junction bases unmatched: 12. The V gene's germline CDR1 is SGHTA and CDR2 FQGNSA. CDR3 length: 18 residues. The CDR3 loop is CASSPGGLAGGGIETQYF. CDR3 sequence (DNA): TGTGCCAGCAGCCCAGGGGGACTAGCGGGAGGCGGGATCGAGACCCAGTACTTC. Drawing the rest from reference TRBV7-2 and TRBJ2-5, the complete variable domain is GAGVSQSPSNKVTEKGKDVELRCDPISGHTALYWYRQSLGQGLEFLIYFQGNSAPDKSGLPSDRFSAERTGGSVSTLTIQRTQQEDSAVYLCASSPGGLAGGGIETQYFGPGTRLLVL.